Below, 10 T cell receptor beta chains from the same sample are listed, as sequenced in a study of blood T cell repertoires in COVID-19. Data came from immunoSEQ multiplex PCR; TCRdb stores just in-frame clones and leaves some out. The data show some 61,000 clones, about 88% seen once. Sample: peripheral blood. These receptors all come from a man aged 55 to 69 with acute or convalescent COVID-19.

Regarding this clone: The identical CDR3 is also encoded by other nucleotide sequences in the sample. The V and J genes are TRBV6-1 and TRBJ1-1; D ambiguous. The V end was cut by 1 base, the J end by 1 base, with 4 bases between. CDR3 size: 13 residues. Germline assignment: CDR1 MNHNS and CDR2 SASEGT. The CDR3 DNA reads TGTGCCAGCAGTGAAGGGAGGAACACTGAAGCTTTCTTT. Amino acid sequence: CASSEGRNTEAFF.

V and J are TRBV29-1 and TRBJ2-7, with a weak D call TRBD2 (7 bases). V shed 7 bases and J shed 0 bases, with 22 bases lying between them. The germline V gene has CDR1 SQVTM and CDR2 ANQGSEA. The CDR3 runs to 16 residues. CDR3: CSAAGLARGASYEQYF. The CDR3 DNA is TGCAGCGCTGCGGGGCTAGCTCGGGGGGCCTCCTACGAGCAGTACTTC.

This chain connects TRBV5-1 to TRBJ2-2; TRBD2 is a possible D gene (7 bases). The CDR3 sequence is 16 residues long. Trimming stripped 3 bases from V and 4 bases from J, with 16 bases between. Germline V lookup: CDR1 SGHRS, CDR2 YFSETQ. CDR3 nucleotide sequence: TGCGCCAGCAGCTCGGGGGGCTCGGTTGGCACCGGGGAGCTGTTTTTT. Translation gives CASSSGGSVGTGELFF.

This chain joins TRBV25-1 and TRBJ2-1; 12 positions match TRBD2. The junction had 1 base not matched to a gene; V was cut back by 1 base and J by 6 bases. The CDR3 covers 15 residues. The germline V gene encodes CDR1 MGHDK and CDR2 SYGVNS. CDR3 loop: CASSELGLAGNEQFF. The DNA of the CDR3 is TGTGCCAGCAGTGAATTGGGACTAGCGGGCAATGAGCAGTTCTTC.

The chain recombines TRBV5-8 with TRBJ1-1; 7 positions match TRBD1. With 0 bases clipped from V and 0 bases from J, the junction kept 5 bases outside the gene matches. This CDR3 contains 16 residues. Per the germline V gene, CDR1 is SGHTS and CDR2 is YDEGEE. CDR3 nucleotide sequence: TGTGCCAGCAGCTTGGGCCAGGGGGTCATGAACACTGAAGCTTTCTTT. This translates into CASSLGQGVMNTEAFF.

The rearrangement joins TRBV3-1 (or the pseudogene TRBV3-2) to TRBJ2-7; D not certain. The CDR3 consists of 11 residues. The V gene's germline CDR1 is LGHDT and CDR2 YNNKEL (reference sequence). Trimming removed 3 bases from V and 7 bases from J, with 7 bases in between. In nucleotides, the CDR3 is TGTGCCAGCAGCCATGGTCAGGAGCAGTACTTC. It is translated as CASSHGQEQYF.

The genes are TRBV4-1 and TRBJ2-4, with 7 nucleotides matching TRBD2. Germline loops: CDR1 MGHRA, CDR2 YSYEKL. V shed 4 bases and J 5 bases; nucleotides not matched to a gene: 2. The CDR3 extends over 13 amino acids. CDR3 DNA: TGCGCCAGCAGCCGAGCGGGGCAAAACATTCAGTACTTC. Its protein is CASSRAGQNIQYF.

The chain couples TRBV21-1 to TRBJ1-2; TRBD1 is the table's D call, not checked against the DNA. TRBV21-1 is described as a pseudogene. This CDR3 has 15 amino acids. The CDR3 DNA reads TGTGCCAGCATTCTTCCTCGGGACAGGGGGGATGGCTACACCTTC. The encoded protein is CASILPRDRGDGYTF.

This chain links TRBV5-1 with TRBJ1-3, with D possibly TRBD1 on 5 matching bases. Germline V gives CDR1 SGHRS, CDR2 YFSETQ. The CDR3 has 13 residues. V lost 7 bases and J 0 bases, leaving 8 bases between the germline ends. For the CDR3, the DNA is TGCGCCAGCCCCGGGGGCTCTGGAAACACCATATATTTT. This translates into CASPGGSGNTIYF.

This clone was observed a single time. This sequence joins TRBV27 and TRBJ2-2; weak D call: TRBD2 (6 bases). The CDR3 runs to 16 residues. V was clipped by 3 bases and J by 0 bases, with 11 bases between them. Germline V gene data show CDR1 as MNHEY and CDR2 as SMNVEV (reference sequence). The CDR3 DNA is TGTGCCAGCAGTTTCCGGCGGGACGCGAACACCGGGGAGCTGTTTTTT. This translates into CASSFRRDANTGELFF.